Below, 8 T cell receptor beta chains from the same sample are listed, as sequenced in a study of cytomegalovirus exposure and HLA in healthy donors. The method was immunoSEQ multiplex PCR; TCRdb's version includes in-frame clones alone and lacks a portion of them. The sample records over 45,000 clones, over 85% being singletons. Sequencing was done on a sample of PBMCs. The receptors come from a woman aged 18-29 years in good health and CMV-seronegative.

The chain links TRBV29-1 to TRBJ1-1; maybe TRBD1 (5 bases). Germline loops: CDR1 SQVTM, CDR2 ANQGSEA. This CDR3 region has 12 residues. The CDR3, as DNA: TGCACCGGAGGGGATCCAAACACTGAAGCTTTCTTT. Amino acid sequence: CTGGDPNTEAFF.

V usage is TRBV6-4 and J usage is TRBJ2-1; 7 positions match TRBD1. Trimming took 5 bases from V and 6 from J; bases not matched to a gene: 13. The CDR3 length is 16 residues. Germline loops: CDR1 MRHNA, CDR2 SNTAGT. The CDR3 region has the DNA TGTGCCAGCAGTCCCACGGCAGGGGGAATGGGCAATGAGCAGTTCTTC. This encodes CASSPTAGGMGNEQFF.

This clone was seen just once. CDR3 loop: CASSIIPGGGEQFF. CDR3 coding DNA: TGTGCCAGTAGTATAATCCCCGGCGGTGGTGAGCAGTTCTTC. This sequence joins TRBV19 and TRBJ2-1; D ambiguous. The CDR3 is 14 amino acids. The germline V gene encodes CDR1 LNHDA and CDR2 SQIVND (reference sequence). V lost 2 bases, J lost 9 bases, and 14 bases lay in between.

V is TRBV18 and J is TRBJ1-5; D uncertain. CDR1 KGHSH and CDR2 LQKENI come from the germline V gene. The CDR3 contains 13 residues. Trimming stripped 4 bases from V and 1 base from J, with 5 bases between. The DNA for the CDR3 is TGTGCCAGCTCACGAGGAAGCAATCAGCCCCAGCATTTT. Its translation is CASSRGSNQPQHF.

This sequence joins TRBV7-6 and TRBJ2-3; 11 bases line up with TRBD2. The trim removed 1 base at V and 2 bases at J, leaving 2 bases unmatched. The CDR3 runs to 16 residues. Germline lookup yields CDR1 SGHVS and CDR2 FNYEAQ. The chain's CDR3 is CASSLVSGGATDTQYF. For the CDR3, the DNA is TGTGCCAGCAGCTTAGTTAGCGGGGGGGCCACAGATACGCAGTATTTT.

The V gene is TRBV15, the J gene TRBJ2-3, with 12 bases fitting TRBD1. This CDR3 is built from 15 residues. Germline CDR1 and CDR2: LNHNV and YYDKDF (reference sequence). J lost 5 bases, V lost 4 bases, and 4 bases had no gene match. The CDR3 coding sequence is TGTGCCACCAGCAAGAGGGACAGGGGGCGAGATACGCAGTATTTT. Translation: CATSKRDRGRDTQYF.

The J gene is TRBJ2-1, the V gene TRBV2, with 8 bases aligning to TRBD1. Unmatched junction bases numbered 9, after V lost 10 bases and J lost 7 bases. CDR3 length: 13 amino acids. CDR1 SNHLY and CDR2 FYNNEI come from the germline V gene. CDR3 in amino acids: CATSRDRSNEQFF. CDR3 in DNA: TGTGCCACAAGCCGGGACAGGTCAAATGAGCAGTTCTTC.

The rearrangement links TRBV5-1 to TRBJ2-3; 8 bases align to TRBD2. The ends lost 3 bases at V and 6 bases at J; junction bases unmatched: 3. The CDR3 length is 13 residues. Germline CDR1 reads SGHRS; CDR2 reads YFSETQ. The CDR3 spells CASSYGGADTQYF. CDR3 nucleotide sequence: TGCGCCAGCAGCTACGGGGGGGCGGATACGCAGTATTTT.